These 2 T cell receptor beta chains were all obtained from the same sample, sequenced in a study of CD8 T cells in ankylosing spondylitis. General study results and limits: Ankylosing spondylitis blood seemed to carry a telltale TCR beta motif made of several highly homologous variants.

TCRdb independently ran MiXCR on the 5' RACE reads; one entry per CDR3 protein. The data contain some 800,000 distinct CDR3 sequences, approximately 12% of them seen just once; the ten biggest clones take up 0.51%. Their recognized antigens are unknown. Sequencing was carried out using blood, either unsorted or a sorted T cell fraction (not recorded which). These TCRs come from a male donor with ankylosing spondylitis.

This clonotype came up a few times. The chain carries TRBV6-2 or TRBV6-3 and TRBJ2-5, with D unresolved. The CDR3 sequence is 13 residues long. Trimming pared 3 bases from V and 3 bases from J, leaving 8 bases between. From germline, CDR1 is MNHEY and CDR2 SVGEGT. The CDR3 protein is CASSYYREETQYF. CDR3 coding DNA: TGTGCCAGCAGTTATTACAGAGAAGAGACCCAGTACTTC.

The table lists this clonotype with a few counts. The chain has TRBV7-6 and TRBJ2-3; tentatively, D is TRBD2 (6 bases). This CDR3 comprises 14 residues. Trimming removed 3 bases at V and 6 bases at J, with 13 bases between. Germline CDR1 and CDR2: SGHVS and FNYEAQ. The CDR3 nucleotides are TGTGCCAGCAGCTTTCTCGGGGGACGCGATACGCAGTATTTT. The encoded protein is CASSFLGGRDTQYF. Together with reference TRBV7-6 and TRBJ2-3, the CDR3 gives the full variable domain: GAGVSQSPRYKVTKRGQDVALRCDPISGHVSLYWYRQALGQGPEFLTYFNYEAQQDKSGLPNDRFSAERPEGSISTLTIQRTEQRDSAMYRCASSFLGGRDTQYFGPGTRLTVL.